This passage covers 6 T cell receptor beta chains from one sample sequenced in a study of patients and donors after allogeneic stem cell transplantation. One entry per CDR3 protein results from TCRdb running MiXCR on the RT-PCR reads. The sample lists fewer than 75,000 distinct CDR3 sequences, about a quarter seen once, with more than 25% in the top ten. The specimen was blood, either unsorted or a sorted T cell fraction (not recorded which). The receptors derive from a human donor who was either an allogeneic HSCT recipient or a stem cell or donor lymphocyte infusion donor (not recorded which). It is not recorded whose cells these are; they may come from a transplant donor.

This clonotype came up a few times. This sequence joins TRBV6-1 and TRBJ1-2, with a possible D match to TRBD1 (6 bases). The CDR3 contains 13 residues. The germline V gene has CDR1 MNHNS and CDR2 SASEGT. The V end was cut by 2 bases, the J end by 7 bases, with 11 bases between. CDR3 region: CASSEWGLGGYTF. The CDR3 bases are TGTGCCAGCAGTGAATGGGGGCTGGGTGGCTACACCTTC.

This clonotype was detected a few times. The chain uses TRBV5-6 and TRBJ1-1; D gene unclear. Germline CDR1 SGHDT, CDR2 YYEEEE. This CDR3 contains 15 residues. Deletions cut 0 bases from V and 0 bases from J, with 9 bases between. CDR3 in amino acids: CASSLAFLLNTEAFF. The CDR3 region has the DNA TGTGCCAGCAGCTTGGCCTTCCTCTTGAACACTGAAGCTTTCTTT.

V is TRBV7-9 and J is TRBJ2-3, with D possibly matching TRBD2 (6 bases). Germline CDR1 reads SEHNR; CDR2 reads FQNEAQ (reference sequence). V was cut by 2 bases and J by 4 bases, with 7 bases left in between. The CDR3 loop spans 13 amino acids. The CDR3 DNA follows: TGTGCCAGCAGCTTATGGGGGGCAGATACGCAGTATTTT. This sequence encodes CASSLWGADTQYF.

The chain employs TRBV18 and TRBJ2-4, with 7 bases lining up with TRBD1. CDR3 length: 18 residues. CDR1 and CDR2 from the germline V gene are KGHSH and LQKENI. V shed 5 bases and J 1 base; nucleotides not matched to a gene: 14. CDR3 DNA: TGTGCCAGCTCATACGGGACAGCTCCTGTAAAGGCCAAAAACATTCAGTACTTC. It codes for CASSYGTAPVKAKNIQYF.

The CDR3: CAISDDVRGSTDTQYF. The CDR3 bases are TGTGCCATCAGTGACGATGTTCGGGGGAGCACAGATACGCAGTATTTT. J is TRBJ2-3 and V is TRBV10-3; tentatively, D is TRBD2 (6 bases). The CDR3 loop spans 16 amino acids. V shed 3 bases and J shed 0 bases, with 13 bases lying between them. CDR1 is ENHRY, CDR2 SYGVKD, per germline.

The rearrangement links TRBV28 to TRBJ2-1, with a tentative D call TRBD1 (6 bases). Trimming stripped 4 bases from V and 7 bases from J, with 14 bases between. CDR3 size: 14 residues. Germline lookup yields CDR1 MDHEN and CDR2 SYDVKM. The CDR3 nucleotides read TGTGCCAGCAGTTCCACAGGGTTGGAAAATGAGCAGTTCTTC. It encodes CASSSTGLENEQFF.